Listed below are T cell receptor beta chains from one sample, sequenced in a study of cytomegalovirus exposure and HLA in healthy donors. This table comes from immunoSEQ multiplex PCR, and its TCRdb copy is limited to in-frame clones, with some not included. The sample shows about 44,000 clones, roughly 93% of them seen only once. Sequenced input: PBMCs. The source of these receptors is a woman aged 18-29 years in good health and CMV-seronegative. Both conserved end residues are part of each CDR3. D genes are given only for firm matches. Expanded clones get a size class; other rows say once, few or many, or leave the size out.

abundance: few
v_gene: TRBV6-5
j_gene: TRBJ2-1
d_gene: TRBD2
CDR3nt: TGTGCCAGCAGTTTTACTAGCGGGACCCCCGATGAGCAGTTCTTC
CDR3aa: CASSFTSGTPDEQFF

abundance: -
v_gene: TRBV5-1
j_gene: TRBJ2-3
d_gene: -
CDR3nt: TGCGCCAGCAGCGGAGACGGACTGGATACGCAGTATTTT
CDR3aa: CASSGDGLDTQYF

abundance: -
v_gene: TRBV28
j_gene: TRBJ1-4
d_gene: -
CDR3nt: TGTGCCAGCAGCCATCAGGTTGCAACTAATGAAAAACTGTTTTTT
CDR3aa: CASSHQVATNEKLFF

abundance: -
v_gene: TRBV6-6
j_gene: TRBJ1-1
d_gene: TRBD1
CDR3nt: TGTGCCAGCAGATTACAGGGGGGCGGCACTGAAGCTTTCTTT
CDR3aa: CASRLQGGGTEAFF

abundance: -
v_gene: TRBV28
j_gene: TRBJ1-1
d_gene: TRBD1
CDR3nt: TGTGCCAGCAGTATCGGACAGGGTGGGAACACTGAAGCTTTCTTT
CDR3aa: CASSIGQGGNTEAFF

abundance: -
v_gene: TRBV2
j_gene: TRBJ1-1
d_gene: TRBD1
CDR3nt: TGTGCCAGCAGGGGACAGAGCGAAGGTGGAGCTTTCTTT
CDR3aa: CASRGQSEGGAFF

abundance: -
v_gene: TRBV28
j_gene: TRBJ1-4
d_gene: -
CDR3nt: TGTGCCAGCAGTTTATGGGCCCAGGCTAATGAAAAACTGTTTTTT
CDR3aa: CASSLWAQANEKLFF

abundance: -
v_gene: TRBV5-1
j_gene: TRBJ2-2
d_gene: TRBD2
CDR3nt: TGCGCCAGCAGACGCCAGAAACGGGGGGGCAGCGGGGAGCTGTTTTTT
CDR3aa: CASRRQKRGGSGELFF

abundance: few
v_gene: TRBV6-4
j_gene: TRBJ1-1
d_gene: -
CDR3nt: TGTGCCAGCAGTGCCCAATCAGAAGACACTGAAGCTTTCTTT
CDR3aa: CASSAQSEDTEAFF

abundance: once
v_gene: TRBV6-1
j_gene: TRBJ1-1
d_gene: -
CDR3nt: TGTGCCAGCAGTGGCTCACAGTTCGAAGCTTTCTTT
CDR3aa: CASSGSQFEAFF

abundance: -
v_gene: TRBV6-4
j_gene: TRBJ1-2
d_gene: -
CDR3nt: TGTGCCAGCAGTGACGAAGGAGCCTATGGCTACACCTTC
CDR3aa: CASSDEGAYGYTF